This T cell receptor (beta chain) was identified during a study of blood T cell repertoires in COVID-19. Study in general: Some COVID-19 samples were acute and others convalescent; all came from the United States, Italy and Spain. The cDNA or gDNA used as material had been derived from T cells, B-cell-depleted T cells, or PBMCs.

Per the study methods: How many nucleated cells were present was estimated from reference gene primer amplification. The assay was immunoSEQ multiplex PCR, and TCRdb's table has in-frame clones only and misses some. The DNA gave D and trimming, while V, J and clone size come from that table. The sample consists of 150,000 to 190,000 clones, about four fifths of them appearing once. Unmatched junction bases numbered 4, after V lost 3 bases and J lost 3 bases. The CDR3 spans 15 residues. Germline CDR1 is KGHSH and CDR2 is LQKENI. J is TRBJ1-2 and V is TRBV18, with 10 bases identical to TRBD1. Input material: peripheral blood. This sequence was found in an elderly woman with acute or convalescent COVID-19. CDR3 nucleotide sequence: TGTGCCAGCTCACCGACAGGGGGCCGAGACTATGGCTACACCTTC. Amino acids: CASSPTGGRDYGYTF.